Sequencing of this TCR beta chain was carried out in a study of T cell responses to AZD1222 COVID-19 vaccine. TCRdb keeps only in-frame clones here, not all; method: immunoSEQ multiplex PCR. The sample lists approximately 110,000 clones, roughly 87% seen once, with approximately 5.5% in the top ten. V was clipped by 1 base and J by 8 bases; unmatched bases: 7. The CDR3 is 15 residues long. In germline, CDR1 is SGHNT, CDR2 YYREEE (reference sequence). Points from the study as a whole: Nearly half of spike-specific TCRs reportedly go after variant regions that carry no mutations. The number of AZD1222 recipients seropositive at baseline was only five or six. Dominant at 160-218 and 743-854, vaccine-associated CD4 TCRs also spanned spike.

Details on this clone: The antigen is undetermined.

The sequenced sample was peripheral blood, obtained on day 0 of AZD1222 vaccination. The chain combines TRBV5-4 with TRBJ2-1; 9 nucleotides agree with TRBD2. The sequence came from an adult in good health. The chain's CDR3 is CASSLNLAGPHEQFF. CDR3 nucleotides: TGTGCCAGCAGCTTGAATCTAGCGGGGCCACATGAGCAGTTCTTC.